The 28 T cell receptor beta chains below all came from one sample that was sequenced in a study of Ad26.COV2.S vaccination and SARS-CoV-2 variants (dated by TCRdb to the early 2020s). The meaning of the sample's treatment or condition label: roughly 18 received Ad26.COV2.S at low or high dose, single or two shots; about 5 received placebo; per-sample allocation not given. Repertoires of vaccine and placebo recipients were sequenced from samples collected on day 63 after the first injection. Preparation of the library involved the immunoSEQ multiplex PCR assay. Drawn from immuneACCESS, this table holds only the in-frame rearrangements with V and J called that TCRdb kept. Clones are partly lost; checked studies trace under half to an unresolved V gene and leave the rest unexplained. The sample profile shows fewer than 900,000 clones; around 89% of them were found once. The top ten constitute 1.5% of the sample.

Sequenced material: peripheral blood, taken in a trial of Ad26.COV2.S vaccine versus placebo. The receptor set was obtained from a person aged 18-60 years who received the Ad26.COV2.S COVID-19 vaccine or a placebo.

The CDR3 is CASSPLGVGYGYTF. The CDR3, as DNA: TGCGCCAGCAGCCCTCTGGGGGTCGGGTATGGCTACACCTTC. This chain uses TRBV5-1 with TRBJ1-2, with D perhaps matching TRBD1 (5 bases). CDR3 size: 14 residues. Germline V gene lookup returns CDR1 SGHRS and CDR2 YFSETQ. V lost 4 bases to trimming and J lost 5 bases, with 15 bases between them.

The genes are TRBV7-9 and TRBJ2-3, with 7 bases that match TRBD2. V lost 1 base, J lost 4 bases, and 8 bases stayed unmatched. The CDR3 consists of 16 residues. Germline CDR1 reads SEHNR; CDR2 reads FQNEAQ (reference sequence). The CDR3 loop is CASSLDGGRSADTQYF. CDR3 in DNA: TGTGCCAGCAGCTTAGATGGCGGGAGAAGCGCAGATACGCAGTATTTT.

V usage is TRBV14 and J usage is TRBJ2-7; D call uncertain. Germline CDR1 reads SGHDN; CDR2 reads FVKESK. The ends were cut back, 0 bases at V and 1 base at J, with 16 bases in the middle. This CDR3 has 17 residues. The CDR3 protein is CASSQDRGPSRSYEQYF. Here the CDR3 DNA reads TGTGCCAGCAGCCAAGATCGAGGTCCCAGCCGGTCCTACGAGCAGTACTTC.

This rearrangement joins TRBV6-5 to TRBJ1-4, with a tentative D call TRBD1 (6 bases). Trimming shortened V by 8 bases and J by 0 bases, and 10 bases separated the two germline ends. Looked up from germline, CDR1 is MNHEY and CDR2 is SVGAGI. The CDR3 is 14 amino acids. The CDR3 DNA sequence: TGTGCCAGCGCTACAGGGACAACTAATGAAAAACTGTTTTTT. Its translation: CASATGTTNEKLFF.

The chain employs TRBV19 and TRBJ2-3; 7 bases are a match to TRBD1. Germline CDR1 LNHDA, CDR2 SQIVND (reference sequence). After removal of 5 bases from V and 0 bases from J, the junction contained 2 bases not matched to a gene. The length of the CDR3 is 14 residues. The CDR3 DNA is TGTGCCAGTAGTCGCAGGGGGAGCACAGATACGCAGTATTTT. This translates into CASSRRGSTDTQYF.

As regards this clone: This CDR3 is also generated by other DNA sequences in the sample. The chain carries TRBV19 and TRBJ2-7; TRBD1 aligns across 7 bases. The CDR3 runs to 12 residues. Trimming cost V 6 bases and J 3 bases; bases outside gene matches: 2. The germline CDR1 and CDR2 sequences are LNHDA and SQIVND (reference sequence). DNA for the CDR3: TGTGCCAGTAGCCCAGGGGGCTACGAGCAGTACTTC. Translating gives CASSPGGYEQYF.

This clone has a single count. This chain connects TRBV3-1 (or the pseudogene TRBV3-2) to TRBJ1-6, with 11 bases aligning to TRBD1. Trimming cost V 2 bases and J 6 bases; bases outside gene matches: 3. This CDR3 is 16 amino acids long. Germline CDR1 and CDR2: LGHDT and YNNKEL (reference sequence). The CDR3 DNA follows: TGTGCCAGCAGCCAATTCGGGACAGGGGGTAATTCACCCCTCCACTTT. Protein: CASSQFGTGGNSPLHF.

This sequence joins TRBV7-6 and TRBJ2-5; no clear D gene. V dropped 0 bases and J dropped 1 base, with 9 bases sitting between them. The length of the CDR3 is 15 residues. CDR1 is SGHVS, CDR2 FNYEAQ, per germline. The CDR3 DNA is TGTGCCAGCAGCTTAGCGCCTATATCCCAAGAGACCCAGTACTTC. It yields the protein CASSLAPISQETQYF.

The rearrangement links TRBV6-5 to TRBJ1-2, with D possibly being TRBD1 (6 bases). The V and J ends lost 0 bases and 5 bases respectively, with 10 bases between them. The germline V gene has CDR1 MNHEY and CDR2 SVGAGI. The CDR3 loop spans 14 amino acids. In nucleotides, the CDR3 is TGTGCCAGCAGTTACTCGGAGGGGGTGTATGGCTACACCTTC. Translation: CASSYSEGVYGYTF.

The chain joins TRBV6-5 to TRBJ2-1; D perhaps matches TRBD1 (6 bases). There are 15 residues in the CDR3. The V end was cut by 7 bases, the J end by 2 bases, with 15 bases between. Germline lookup yields CDR1 MNHEY and CDR2 SVGAGI. CDR3 nucleotides: TGTGCCAGCACCCAGGGGCGGAGCACCTACAATGAGCAGTTCTTC. Its translation is CASTQGRSTYNEQFF.

CDR3 coding DNA: TGTGCCAGTAGTATTAGGGCGACTGCGGATACGCAGTATTTT. It translates to CASSIRATADTQYF. The rearrangement links TRBV19 to TRBJ2-3; D gene unclear. There are 14 residues in the CDR3. Per the germline V gene, CDR1 is LNHDA and CDR2 is SQIVND (reference sequence). Trimming stripped 3 bases from V and 6 bases from J, with 13 bases between.

This clone appeared a single time. This chain uses TRBV3-1 (or the pseudogene TRBV3-2) with TRBJ2-1, with D tentatively TRBD2 (6 bases). Germline loops: CDR1 LGHDT, CDR2 YNNKEL (reference sequence). The CDR3 has 13 residues. V was shortened by 4 bases and J by 4 bases, with 8 bases between the two germline ends. The CDR3 is CASSRGDYNEQFF. The CDR3 DNA follows: TGTGCCAGCAGCCGGGGGGATTACAATGAGCAGTTCTTC.

This clone is classed as medium-sized. The chain has TRBV7-6 and TRBJ2-1; no definite D call. The V end was cut by 1 base, the J end by 5 bases, with 15 bases between. CDR3 length: 16 residues. CDR1 and CDR2 (germline): SGHVS, FNYEAQ. CDR3 DNA sequence: TGTGCCAGCAGCTTAGAGTCCGCTATCCCCGACAATGAGCAGTTCTTC. It is translated as CASSLESAIPDNEQFF.

The V gene is TRBV25-1, the J gene TRBJ2-1, with 8 bases that match TRBD2. V lost 4 bases and J lost 9; bases outside the gene matches: 11. Per germline, CDR1 MGHDK and CDR2 SYGVNS. CDR3 length equals 15 residues. The CDR3 is CASSAKGLVSGEQFF. In DNA, the CDR3 is TGTGCCAGCAGTGCTAAGGGACTAGTTAGCGGTGAGCAGTTCTTC.

CDR3 DNA: TGTGCCAGCAGCAAAGTCCTAGCGGGGCCTTACAATGAGCAGTTCTTC. Amino acid sequence: CASSKVLAGPYNEQFF. The chain combines TRBV21-1 with TRBJ2-1; no DNA check was done on the table's D call, TRBD2. TRBV21-1 is termed a pseudogene. This CDR3 has 16 amino acids.

The chain combines TRBV6-5 with TRBJ2-7, with 8 positions matching TRBD2. Germline V gene data show CDR1 as MNHEY and CDR2 as SVGAGI. The CDR3 loop spans 16 amino acids. V dropped 0 bases and J dropped 3; count of bases not matched to a gene: 7. For the CDR3, the DNA is TGTGCCAGCAGTTACTCGGGACTAGAGCCGCTCTACGAGCAGTACTTC. Its protein product is CASSYSGLEPLYEQYF.

The chain employs TRBV7-2 and TRBJ2-1; TRBD2 agrees at 8 bases. Trimming cost V 1 base and J 3 bases; bases outside gene matches: 5. Germline V gives CDR1 SGHTA, CDR2 FQGNSA. The CDR3 runs 16 residues. The DNA for the CDR3 is TGTGCCAGCAGCTTAGGGGCTAGCGGGTACTACAATGAGCAGTTCTTC. Its translation: CASSLGASGYYNEQFF.

V gene TRBV5-4 combines with J gene TRBJ1-2; 9 bases are shared with TRBD1. Germline CDR1 reads SGHNT; CDR2 reads YYREEE (reference sequence). The junction had 2 bases not matched to a gene; V was cut back by 3 bases and J by 2 bases. The CDR3 totals 14 residues. In nucleotides, the CDR3 is TGTGCCAGCAGCTGGGGACAGGGCAACTATGGCTACACCTTC. Translating it yields CASSWGQGNYGYTF.

The chain links TRBV25-1 to TRBJ2-4; D gene ambiguous. The CDR3 runs 13 residues. Germline CDR1 and CDR2: MGHDK and SYGVNS. V shed 4 bases and J shed 8 bases, with 12 bases lying between them. The CDR3 nucleotides are TGTGCCAGCAGTGGGTTTCTTGGGGACATTCAGTACTTC. This sequence encodes CASSGFLGDIQYF.

This clone was seen just once. Other DNA sequences in the same sample also yield this CDR3. The chain joins TRBV18 to TRBJ2-1; 8 bases align to TRBD2. CDR3 length equals 13 residues. V lost 2 bases and J lost 9; bases outside the gene matches: 3. Germline V gene data show CDR1 as KGHSH and CDR2 as LQKENI. The CDR3 nucleotides read TGTGCCAGCTCACCAGGACTAGCAGGTGAGCAGTTCTTC. It yields the protein CASSPGLAGEQFF.

This clone has only a few counts. This chain links TRBV6-5 with TRBJ1-2; tentative D call: TRBD1 (6 bases). The V end lost 4 bases, the J end lost 2 bases, and 11 bases lay between the germline ends. The length of the CDR3 is 14 residues. The germline V gene has CDR1 MNHEY and CDR2 SVGAGI. In DNA, the CDR3 is TGTGCCAGCAGTTCAGGGGTGGCCAACTATGGCTACACCTTC. Translation gives CASSSGVANYGYTF.

The V and J genes are TRBV6-5 and TRBJ2-1; a weak D match, TRBD2 (6 bases). The germline V gene encodes CDR1 MNHEY and CDR2 SVGAGI. CDR3 length equals 13 residues. Trimming removed 6 bases at V and 7 bases at J, with 13 bases between. The CDR3 DNA follows: TGTGCCAGCAGGGATTCCGGGGGTAATGAGCAGTTCTTC. It codes for CASRDSGGNEQFF.

The gene calls are TRBV5-1 and TRBJ1-6; the match to TRBD1 covers 8 bases. This CDR3 has 14 amino acids. The germline CDR1 and CDR2 sequences are SGHRS and YFSETQ. J gave up 6 bases and V 4 bases, and 3 bases lay outside the gene matches. CDR3 DNA: TGCGCCAGCAGCGGGGACAGGATTAATTCACCCCTCCACTTT. Translated, it gives CASSGDRINSPLHF. Using reference TRBV5-1 and TRBJ1-6 for the parts outside the CDR3, the full variable domain is KAGVTQTPRYLIKTRGQQVTLSCSPISGHRSVSWYQQTPGQGLQFLFEYFSETQRNKGNFPGRFSGRQFSNSRSEMNVSTLELGDSALYLCASSGDRINSPLHFGNGTRLTVT.

The J gene is TRBJ1-6, the V gene TRBV27; no clear D gene. Germline V gene lookup returns CDR1 MNHEY and CDR2 SMNVEV (reference sequence). This CDR3 comprises 16 residues. Trimming left V 5 bases short and J 8 bases short, with 19 bases between. CDR3 sequence: CASSPYPTRTYSPLHF. The CDR3 DNA reads as TGTGCCAGCAGTCCTTACCCGACCCGGACGTATTCACCCCTCCACTTT.

The J gene is TRBJ2-7, the V gene TRBV2, with TRBD1 as a possible D gene (6 bases). There are 14 residues in the CDR3. Germline-derived CDR1 and CDR2 are SNHLY and FYNNEI. The V gene lost 7 bases and the J gene lost 4 bases, with 17 bases spanning the gap. CDR3 sequence (DNA): TGTGCCAGCATGGCAGGACAGAGGGGGTACGAGCAGTACTTC. Its protein product is CASMAGQRGYEQYF.

Here the CDR3 reads CASSPNRGPISGNTIYF. In DNA, the CDR3 is TGTGCCAGCTCACCTAACCGGGGCCCTATCTCTGGAAACACCATATATTTT. The V call is TRBV18, the J call TRBJ1-3, with D perhaps matching TRBD1 (5 bases). The CDR3 contains 17 residues. From germline, CDR1 is KGHSH and CDR2 LQKENI. V lost 3 bases to trimming and J lost 0 bases, with 15 bases between them.

The chain is built from TRBV27 and TRBJ1-3; D ambiguous. This CDR3 region has 22 residues. The ends were cut back, 5 bases at V and 0 bases at J, with 32 bases in the middle. Germline V lookup: CDR1 MNHEY, CDR2 SMNVEV (reference sequence). CDR3 residues: CASSPMIPALGELESSGNTIYF. In DNA, the CDR3 is TGTGCCAGCAGTCCGATGATCCCAGCCCTTGGGGAATTAGAAAGCTCTGGAAACACCATATATTTT.

This clone was recorded once. This sequence joins TRBV29-1 and TRBJ1-1, with 7 bases that match TRBD1. Germline values: CDR1 SQVTM, CDR2 ANQGSEA. The V segment lost 5 bases and the J segment 4 bases; nucleotides outside the gene matches: 7. This CDR3 has 13 amino acids. CDR3 amino acids: CSVRPGGSTEAFF. Written as DNA, the CDR3 is TGCAGCGTTCGCCCAGGGGGTAGCACTGAAGCTTTCTTT.